This T cell receptor (beta chain) comes out of a study of T cell responses to AZD1222 COVID-19 vaccine. The table came from immunoSEQ multiplex PCR; TCRdb's copy has only in-frame clones and leaves some out. The sample records around 170,000 clones, approximately 91% being singletons. Germline CDR1 reads SGHTA; CDR2 reads FQGTGA. The CDR3 totals 15 residues. Trimming removed 3 bases at V and 4 bases at J, with 13 bases between. The table lists this clone with a count of one. The sequences come from peripheral blood, collected on day 0 of AZD1222 vaccination. The origin of this receptor is an adult in good health. This chain connects TRBV7-3 to TRBJ1-3, with a tentative D call TRBD1 (5 bases). CDR3 protein: CASSFIREHGNTIYF. The CDR3 DNA follows: TGTGCCAGCAGCTTTATCAGGGAACACGGAAACACCATATATTTT.